These T cell receptor beta chains were read from a single sample in a study of regulatory T cells in long-lasting Graves disease. TCRdb re-analysed the multiplex PCR reads in MiXCR, keeping a single row per CDR3 protein. Here the sample spans nearly 350,000 distinct CDR3 sequences, about 18% being singletons. The sequenced sample was peripheral blood mononuclear cells (PBMCs), obtained when the disease was refractory, from a patient treated with antithyroid drugs. The origin of the receptors is a female donor with Graves disease. Both conserved end residues are part of each CDR3. The D gene is left open where the match is weak. Part of the rows lack a size; the others show once, few, many or a class for expanded clones.

>TRBJ2-1|TRBV29-1|-|TRBD2
TGCAGCGTTGTGGCTAGCGGGGGTTTGAGCTCCTACAATGAGCAGTTCTTC
CSVVASGGLSSYNEQFF
>TRBJ1-2|TRBV10-3|-|-
TGTGCCATCTGCAAGCGGCAGGAAGACTATGGCTACACCTTC
CAICKRQEDYGYTF
>TRBJ2-5|TRBV5-8|many|-
TGTGCCAGCAAAGGTAGAACCCAAGAGACCCAGTACTTC
CASKGRTQETQYF
>TRBJ1-1|TRBV2|many|-
TGTGCCAGCAGTGAAGAGCCGCAGGGTTACACTGAAGCTTTCTTT
CASSEEPQGYTEAFF
>TRBJ2-5|TRBV5-1|-|-
TGCGCCAGCAGCTTGGACCCACTAGCTGTAGAAGAGACCCAGTACTTC
CASSLDPLAVEETQYF
>TRBJ2-7|TRBV28|-|TRBD1
TGTGCCAGCAGTCCCTCCAGGGGGCTTTACGAGCAGTACTTC
CASSPSRGLYEQYF
>TRBJ1-5|TRBV3-1|-|-
TGTGCCAGCAGACGAAGGGGGTCCCAATATAAGAGCAATCAGCCCCAGCATTTT
CASRRRGSQYKSNQPQHF
>TRBJ1-5|TRBV12-3/TRBV12-4|many|-
TGTGCCAGCAGTTTTGGGGGATGGGTGATGCAGCCCCAGCATTTT
CASSFGGWVMQPQHF
>TRBJ2-1|TRBV30|few|-
TGTGCCTGGAGTGGTAACTACAATGAGCAGTTCTTC
CAWSGNYNEQFF
>TRBJ1-1|TRBV19|many|-
TGTGCCAGTACCAACAGGATCCATGAAGCTTTCTTT
CASTNRIHEAFF
>TRBJ2-4|TRBV12-3/TRBV12-4|few|-
TGTGCCAGCAGTTTAGACTCGGGACCCGGGGTTCAGTACTTC
CASSLDSGPGVQYF
>TRBJ1-5|TRBV27|few|-
TGTGCCAGCAGTTTATCAGGGTCGGCGTATAGCAATCAGCCCCAGCATTTT
CASSLSGSAYSNQPQHF
>TRBJ2-7|TRBV5-8|few|-
TGTGCCAGCAGCCGGCGGGTCGAAACTTACGAGCAGTACTTC
CASSRRVETYEQYF
>TRBJ1-5|TRBV6-2/TRBV6-3|-|TRBD1
TGTGCCAGCAGTTACTCGAGGGACAGAGATCAGCCCCAGCATTTT
CASSYSRDRDQPQHF
>TRBJ2-6|TRBV7-9|-|-
TGTGCCAGCAGCCGCTTCGATCCTGGGGCCAACGTCCTGACTTTC
CASSRFDPGANVLTF
>TRBJ1-1|TRBV3-1|many|-
TGTGCCAGCAGCCAAGTGAGGTCGAACACTGAAGCTTTCTTT
CASSQVRSNTEAFF
>TRBJ1-2|TRBV10-2|-|TRBD1
TGCGCCAGCACAGGGGGAAATGGCTACACCTTC
CASTGGNGYTF
>TRBJ1-2|TRBV24-1|many|-
TGTGCCACCTGGGACGGAGACTATGGCTACACCTTC
CATWDGDYGYTF
>TRBJ2-7|TRBV18|few|TRBD1
TGTGCCAGCTCACCAGGCAGGGACAGCTCCTACGAGCAGTACTTC
CASSPGRDSSYEQYF
>TRBJ1-3|TRBV12-3/TRBV12-4|many|-
TGTGCCAGCAGTTTTTTTGGGGGGAAAACTGGAAACACCATATATTTT
CASSFFGGKTGNTIYF
>TRBJ1-1|TRBV5-6|-|TRBD1
TGTGCCAGCAGCCGTAGGACAGGGATTGGAGCTGAAGCTTTCTTT
CASSRRTGIGAEAFF
>TRBJ2-3|TRBV6-5|few|-
TGTGCCAGCAGTTACTCGCGGCAGGCCGGCGGGTGGCCCGAGGGGACGCAGTATTTT
CASSYSRQAGGWPEGTQYF
>TRBJ1-1|TRBV6-1|-|-
TGTGCCAGCAAAGACGAGGGATACACTGAAGCTTTCTTT
CASKDEGYTEAFF
>TRBJ1-2|TRBV20-1|-|-
TGCAGTGCTAACCCTCCCAGCCGGCAGATGGGCTACACCTTC
CSANPPSRQMGYTF
>TRBJ1-2|TRBV28|many|-
TGTGCCAGCAGTTTAGTAGGGGCCCCGGAGGGAAAGAAAGGATATGGCTACACCTTC
CASSLVGAPEGKKGYGYTF
>TRBJ2-7|TRBV28|many|TRBD1
TGTGCCAGCAGTTTATTTGGGACAGGGGGTCACGAGCAGTACTTC
CASSLFGTGGHEQYF
>TRBJ2-7|TRBV10-3|-|TRBD2
TGTGCCATCAGTGAAAGTAGCGGGGGCCCTTACGAGCAGTACTTC
CAISESSGGPYEQYF
>TRBJ2-6|TRBV19|few|-
TGTGCCAGTAGTATTGGGACCGGGGCCTACTCTGGGGCCAACGTCCTGACTTTC
CASSIGTGAYSGANVLTF
>TRBJ2-7|TRBV5-1|-|TRBD2
TGCGCCAGCAGCTTGGCCGGGACTAGTGGATCCGAGCAGTACTTC
CASSLAGTSGSEQYF
>TRBJ1-2|TRBV7-9|few|-
TGTGCCAGCAGCTTAGATCCGGGGCGGACTGGCTACACCTTC
CASSLDPGRTGYTF
>TRBJ1-5|TRBV2|many|-
TGTGCCAGCAGTGAAGACAGGGTTGGACAGCCCCAGCATTTT
CASSEDRVGQPQHF
>TRBJ2-5|TRBV6-1|many|TRBD2
TGTGCCAGCAGTGAAAAGGCTAGCGGGAGCGAGACCCAGTACTTC
CASSEKASGSETQYF
>TRBJ1-5|TRBV7-9|few|-
TGTGCCAGCAGCTCGGACGTCAGCAATCAGCCCCAGCATTTT
CASSSDVSNQPQHF
>TRBJ2-5|TRBV12-3/TRBV12-4|many|TRBD1
TGTGCCAGCAGACGGGACAGGGGGGACCAAGAGACCCAGTACTTC
CASRRDRGDQETQYF
>TRBJ1-1|TRBV27|many|-
TGTGCCAGCAGTTTCCTTAGCTTTCCGAACACTGAAGCTTTCTTT
CASSFLSFPNTEAFF
>TRBJ1-2|TRBV4-1|-|-
TGCGCCAGCAGCCACCCCCTGACGGGATATGGCTACACCTTC
CASSHPLTGYGYTF
>TRBJ2-6|TRBV7-2|many|-
TGTGCCAGCAGCTTAGCGGGGCTAGGGGCCAACGTCCTGACCTTC
CASSLAGLGANVLTF
>TRBJ1-3|TRBV27|few|-
TGTGCCAGCAGTCCGTACAGGGAGTCTGGAAACACCATATATTTT
CASSPYRESGNTIYF
>TRBJ1-1|TRBV12-5|many|-
TGTGCTAGTGGTTTGGTACCCAGCCGGAACACTGAAGCTTTCTTT
CASGLVPSRNTEAFF
>TRBJ1-5|TRBV3-1|few|-
TGTGCTTGTGGACAGCCCGGCGGGCCCCAGCATTTT
CACGQPGGPQHF
>TRBJ2-5|TRBV28|-|-
TGTGCCAGCAGTTACTCACCGGGACCGGGGACCCAGTACTTC
CASSYSPGPGTQYF
>TRBJ1-3|TRBV10-3|once|-
TGTGCCATCAGTGAGTCGAGCCTAGGAAACACCATATATTTT
CAISESSLGNTIYF
>TRBJ2-7|TRBV6-5|few|-
TGTGCCAGCAGTTACGGTGGGGCATTCTCCTACGAGCAGTACTTC
CASSYGGAFSYEQYF
>TRBJ2-1|TRBV27|-|-
TGTGCCAGCACTGGCCTCAGGGGTGTTCACAATGAGCAGTTCTTC
CASTGLRGVHNEQFF
>TRBJ2-3|TRBV20-1|-|TRBD1
TGCAGTGGGTCCAGGACAGGGGGCACAGATACGCAGTATTTT
CSGSRTGGTDTQYF
>TRBJ1-5|TRBV20-1|-|TRBD1
TGCAGTGCTTCCACAGGGGGCGACCAGCCCCAGCATTTT
CSASTGGDQPQHF
>TRBJ1-5|TRBV12-3/TRBV12-4|many|-
TGTGCCAGCAGTTTTGGACAGATAAATCAGCCCCAGCATTTT
CASSFGQINQPQHF
>TRBJ1-4|TRBV5-4|many|-
TGTGCCAGCAGCTTGGGAGGCCAAATAGATGAAAAACTGTTTTTT
CASSLGGQIDEKLFF
>TRBJ2-5|TRBV5-6|few|TRBD2
TGTGCCAGCAGCCAGTTAGCGGGGGGCGGGGAGACCCAGTACTTC
CASSQLAGGGETQYF
>TRBJ1-4|TRBV10-3|-|-
TGTGCCACACGTTCCTCTGGGGCAGACTCAAATGAAAAACTGTTTTTT
CATRSSGADSNEKLFF
>TRBJ2-5|TRBV5-1|-|TRBD1
TGCGCCAGCAGCCCTGGCGGGCAGGGGGCGGGAGAGACCCAGTACTTC
CASSPGGQGAGETQYF